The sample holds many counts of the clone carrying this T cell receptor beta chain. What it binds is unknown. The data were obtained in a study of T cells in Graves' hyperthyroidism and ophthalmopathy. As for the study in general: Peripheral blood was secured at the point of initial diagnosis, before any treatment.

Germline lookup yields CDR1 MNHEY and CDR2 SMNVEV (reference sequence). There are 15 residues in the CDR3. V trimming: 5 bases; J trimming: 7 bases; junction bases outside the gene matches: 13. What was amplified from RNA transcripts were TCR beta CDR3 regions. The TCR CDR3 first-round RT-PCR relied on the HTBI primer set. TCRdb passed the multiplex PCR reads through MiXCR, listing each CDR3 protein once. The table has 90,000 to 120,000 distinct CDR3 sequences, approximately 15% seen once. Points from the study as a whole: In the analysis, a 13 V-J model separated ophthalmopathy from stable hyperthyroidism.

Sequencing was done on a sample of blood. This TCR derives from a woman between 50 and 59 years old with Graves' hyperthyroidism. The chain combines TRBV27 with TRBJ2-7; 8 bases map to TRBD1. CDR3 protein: CASSPRTGSWSEQYF. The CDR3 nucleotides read TGTGCCAGCAGTCCCCGGACAGGGTCTTGGTCGGAGCAGTACTTC.